The clone carrying this T cell receptor beta chain has just a few counts. Original methodology: Amplified reference gene primers provided the basis for estimating nucleated cell counts. Sequenced by immunoSEQ multiplex PCR; TCRdb stores in-frame clones only, minus some. V, J and clone size were drawn from that table, and D and trimming were deduced from the DNA. The sample holds around 140,000 clones, 81% seen once. These data come from a study of blood T cell repertoires in COVID-19. About the research overall: T cells, B-cell-depleted T cells, or PBMCs supplied cDNA or gDNA.

In germline, CDR1 is SQVTM, CDR2 ANQGSEA. V was trimmed by 4 bases and J by 0 bases, leaving 9 bases between them. The CDR3 spans 13 residues. This TCR was sampled from a human donor in a cohort sampled during active COVID-19. The rearrangement uses TRBV29-1 and TRBJ1-1; D uncertain. The sequenced material came from peripheral blood. The CDR3 is CSVARVMNTEAFF. In nucleotides, the CDR3 is TGCAGCGTTGCCCGGGTGATGAACACTGAAGCTTTCTTT.